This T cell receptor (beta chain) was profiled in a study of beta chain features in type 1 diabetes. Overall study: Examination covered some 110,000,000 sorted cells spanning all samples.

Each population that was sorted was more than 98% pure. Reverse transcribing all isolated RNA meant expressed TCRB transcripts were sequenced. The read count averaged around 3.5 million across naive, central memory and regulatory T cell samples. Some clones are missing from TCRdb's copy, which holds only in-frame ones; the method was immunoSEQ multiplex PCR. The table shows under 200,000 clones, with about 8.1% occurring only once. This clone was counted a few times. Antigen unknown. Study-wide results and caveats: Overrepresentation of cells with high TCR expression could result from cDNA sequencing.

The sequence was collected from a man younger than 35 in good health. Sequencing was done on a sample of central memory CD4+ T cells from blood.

CDR3 in DNA: TGTGCCAGCAGTTCCCCGTCGGGGACTGAAGCTTTCTTT. Residues: CASSSPSGTEAFF. The V gene is TRBV7-3, the J gene TRBJ1-1; D is undetermined. V shed 6 bases and J shed 5 bases, with 13 bases lying between them. Germline lookup yields CDR1 SGHTA and CDR2 FQGTGA. This CDR3 has 13 amino acids.